In its sample, the clone carrying this TCR beta chain was seen many times. The sample comes from a study of T cells in Graves' hyperthyroidism and ophthalmopathy. RNA transcripts yielded amplified TCR beta CDR3 regions. The HTBI primer set served for first-round RT-PCR of the TCR CDR3. TCRdb re-derived calls from the multiplex PCR reads in MiXCR, one entry per CDR3 protein. The sample consists of hundreds of thousands of distinct CDR3 sequences, approximately 15% of them appearing once. V was shortened by 1 base and J by 0 bases, with 12 bases between the two germline ends. Germline V lookup: CDR1 KGHSH, CDR2 LQKENI. This CDR3 region has 16 residues.

The TCR sequence derives from a woman younger than 35 with Graves' hyperthyroidism. The V call is TRBV18, the J call TRBJ1-1, with D possibly matching TRBD1 (5 bases). Sequencing was done on a sample of blood. This CDR3 is CASSPRNTDMNTEAFF. The DNA of the CDR3 is TGTGCCAGCTCACCACGGAATACGGACATGAACACTGAAGCTTTCTTT.